This T cell receptor beta chain originates from a study of OX40 agonist ivuxolimab in advanced cancers. As regards this clone: Its target is unknown.

TCRdb's table, derived via immunoSEQ multiplex PCR, lists solely in-frame clones and lacks some. The table has around 66,000 clones, nearly 90% seen once. Whole-study results and caveats: Compared with others, partial responders at 0.1-3.0 mg/kg displayed clonal expansion among the lowest. Researchers report that CD8+ T cells had, on average, more expanded clones than CD4+.

Individuals having autoimmune disease history or systemic immunosuppression were not enrolled. The receptor comes from an adult with an advanced solid tumor such as melanoma, head and neck, liver or kidney cancer. The sequencing used CD4+ or CD8+ T cells sorted from blood, collected in a trial of the OX40 agonist ivuxolimab.

The CDR3 is CASSLQGGYEKLFF. The CDR3 DNA follows: TGTGCCAGCAGCTTACAAGGAGGGTATGAAAAACTGTTTTTT. The rearrangement joins TRBV5-4 to TRBJ1-4, with unresolved D. The V gene's germline CDR1 is SGHNT and CDR2 YYREEE (reference sequence). Trimming cost V 2 bases and J 6 bases, with 11 bases left between them. The CDR3 runs to 14 residues.